These 32 T cell receptor beta chains originate from one sample sequenced in a study of OX40 agonist ivuxolimab in advanced cancers. Using immunoSEQ multiplex PCR, the repertoire was profiled, and TCRdb retains in-frame clones only, with some absent. The sample records just over 50,000 clones, around 73% being singletons. The source material was CD4+ or CD8+ T cells sorted from blood, sampled in a trial of the OX40 agonist ivuxolimab. The receptors were gathered from an adult with an advanced solid tumor such as melanoma, head and neck, liver or kidney cancer.

CDR3 DNA: TGCGCCAGCAGCACTGGACTAGCGGGAGTGGGCACAGATACGCAGTATTTT. Translating gives CASSTGLAGVGTDTQYF. The chain uses TRBV5-1 and TRBJ2-3; 13 nucleotides agree with TRBD2. CDR3 length: 17 residues. V was clipped by 4 bases and J by 1 base; unmatched bases: 6. In germline, CDR1 is SGHRS, CDR2 YFSETQ.

The chain recombines TRBV5-1 with TRBJ2-1; the D gene is possibly TRBD1 (5 bases). The V end was cut by 0 bases, the J end by 8 bases, with 9 bases between. CDR3 length equals 13 residues. From germline, CDR1 is SGHRS and CDR2 YFSETQ. The CDR3 loop is CASSLEQDDEQFF. The CDR3 region has the DNA TGCGCCAGCAGCTTGGAACAGGATGATGAGCAGTTCTTC.

The J gene is TRBJ1-1, the V gene TRBV18; no clear D gene. Trimming pared 3 bases from V and 1 base from J, leaving 6 bases between. The CDR3 length is 13 residues. The germline V gene encodes CDR1 KGHSH and CDR2 LQKENI. This CDR3 reads CASSPGGNTEAFF. In DNA, the CDR3 is TGTGCCAGCTCACCTGGAGGGAACACTGAAGCTTTCTTT.

The chain is built from TRBV19 and TRBJ2-5; 9 nucleotides line up with TRBD2. The CDR3 sequence is 16 residues long. The junction had 12 bases not matched to a gene; V was cut back by 5 bases and J by 5 bases. Germline V gene lookup returns CDR1 LNHDA and CDR2 SQIVND (reference sequence). The CDR3 nucleotides are TGTGCCAGTAGTGAAATACCGGGACTAGCATCGGAGACCCAGTACTTC. Translation: CASSEIPGLASETQYF.

This chain links TRBV2 with TRBJ2-3; D uncertain. This CDR3 is built from 14 residues. In germline, CDR1 is SNHLY, CDR2 FYNNEI. Between the trimmed V and J ends, which lost 6 bases and 3 bases, there was a span of 13 bases. The CDR3 DNA follows: TGTGCCAGCAGAGTCGGCGGATCGACAGATACGCAGTATTTT. Translation gives CASRVGGSTDTQYF.

This sequence joins TRBV19 and TRBJ2-5, with TRBD2 matching over 7 bases. The DNA end favors TRBJ2-7, so the J call may be wrong. The germline gives CDR1 LNHDA, CDR2 SQIVND (reference sequence). The CDR3 consists of 14 residues. CDR3 region: CASSIGEGPYEQYF. The CDR3 DNA sequence: TGTGCCAGTAGTATTGGGGAGGGTCCCTACGAGCAGTACTTC.

The chain recombines TRBV27 with TRBJ1-4; a weak D match, TRBD1 (6 bases). Trimming pared 10 bases from V and 5 bases from J, leaving 17 bases between. The CDR3 totals 14 residues. CDR1 and CDR2 from the germline V gene are MNHEY and SMNVEV (reference sequence). CDR3 sequence reads: CATDAWGTNEKLFF. The CDR3 DNA sequence: TGTGCCACGGATGCGTGGGGGACAAATGAAAAACTGTTTTTT. The full variable domain, rest sourced from reference TRBV27 and TRBJ1-4, is EAQVTQNPRYLITVTGKKLTVTCSQNMNHEYMSWYRQDPGLGLRQIYYSMNVEVTDKGDVPEGYKVSRKEKRNFPLILESPSPNQTSLYFCATDAWGTNEKLFFGSGTQLSVL.

This clone was detected a few times. This chain joins TRBV6-5 and TRBJ1-2; no definite D call. This CDR3 has 13 residues. Germline V gene sequence: CDR1 MNHEY, CDR2 SVGAGI. The V and J ends lost 5 bases and 7 bases respectively, with 14 bases between them. The CDR3 DNA follows: TGTGCCAGCAGTAACGGACTTCCCTCTGGCTACACCTTC. This codes for CASSNGLPSGYTF.

The chain couples TRBV6-4 to TRBJ1-2; no definite D call. Germline V gives CDR1 MRHNA, CDR2 SNTAGT. This CDR3 spans 13 amino acids. V was cut by 3 bases and J by 1 base, with 6 bases left in between. The CDR3 nucleotides read TGTGCCAGCAGTGAAGGAGTTAACTATGGCTACACCTTC. This encodes CASSEGVNYGYTF.

V and J are TRBV5-4 and TRBJ2-1; TRBD2 agrees at 7 bases. V lost 2 bases, J lost 4 bases, and 3 bases stayed unmatched. The CDR3 has 14 residues. Germline V gene lookup returns CDR1 SGHNT and CDR2 YYREEE (reference sequence). The CDR3 loop is CASSFPGRYNEQFF. The DNA for the CDR3 is TGTGCCAGCAGCTTTCCCGGGAGGTACAATGAGCAGTTCTTC.

The chain carries TRBV7-9 and TRBJ1-4; D is unresolved. The CDR3 totals 15 residues. Trimming took 5 bases from V and 7 from J, leaving 17 bases between them. Germline assignment: CDR1 SEHNR and CDR2 FQNEAQ (reference sequence). The DNA of the CDR3 is TGTGCCAGCAGCGAATCGCCGGGTCTACCTGAAAAACTGTTTTTT. It specifies CASSESPGLPEKLFF.

The gene calls are TRBV7-8 and TRBJ2-7; TRBD2 matches at 8 bases. CDR1 is SGHVS and CDR2 is FQNEAQ in the germline V gene. This CDR3 contains 14 residues. The junction had 6 bases not matched to a gene; V was cut back by 5 bases and J by 3 bases. The CDR3 bases are TGTGCCAGCAGCGTGGGACTAGTCCTCTACGAGCAGTACTTC. It specifies CASSVGLVLYEQYF.

V and J are TRBV7-2 and TRBJ1-2; D remains ambiguous. The CDR3 sequence is 10 residues long. Germline V gene lookup returns CDR1 SGHTA and CDR2 FQGNSA. Trimming shortened V by 2 bases and J by 8 bases, and 3 bases separated the two germline ends. The chain's CDR3 is CASSLIGYTF. The DNA of the CDR3 is TGTGCCAGCAGCTTAATAGGCTACACCTTC.

This rearrangement joins TRBV27 to TRBJ2-3; D ambiguous. This CDR3 region has 12 residues. V was pared by 5 bases and J by 2 bases, with 5 bases between. In germline, CDR1 is MNHEY, CDR2 SMNVEV (reference sequence). The CDR3 bases are TGTGCCAGCAGTAAAAACACAGATACGCAGTATTTT. This sequence encodes CASSKNTDTQYF.

The genes are TRBV18 and TRBJ2-7; tentatively, D is TRBD1 or TRBD2 (5 bases each). The V gene's germline CDR1 is KGHSH and CDR2 LQKENI. The CDR3 contains 14 residues. Trimming shortened V by 4 bases and J by 1 base, and 11 bases separated the two germline ends. As DNA, the CDR3 is TGTGCCAGCTCACTACCAGGGAGATCCTACGAGCAGTACTTC. Translated: CASSLPGRSYEQYF.

The CDR3 DNA reads TGTGCCAGCAGCTTAGGACAGGCGGGAGTCGAGTACACCTTC. It translates to CASSLGQAGVEYTF. The chain combines TRBV7-2 with TRBJ1-2; TRBD1 might be the D (6 bases). The germline V gene has CDR1 SGHTA and CDR2 FQGNSA. The CDR3 runs 14 residues. Between the trimmed V and J ends, which lost 1 base and 11 bases, there was a span of 17 bases.

The chain has TRBV5-1 and TRBJ1-2, with 12 bases lining up with TRBD1. The length of the CDR3 is 14 residues. Germline V gives CDR1 SGHRS, CDR2 YFSETQ. The V and J ends lost 4 bases and 7 bases, in that order; junction bases with no gene match: 5. In nucleotides, the CDR3 is TGCGCCAGCAGCACGGGACAGGGGGCGCTTGGCTACACCTTC. Amino acid sequence: CASSTGQGALGYTF.

The V and J genes are TRBV5-4 and TRBJ1-1, with D perhaps matching TRBD1 (6 bases). Trimming took 6 bases from V and 0 from J, leaving 9 bases between them. CDR1 is SGHNT and CDR2 is YYREEE in the germline V gene (reference sequence). This CDR3 spans 13 amino acids. This CDR3 reads CASKGGVNTEAFF. CDR3 DNA sequence: TGTGCCAGCAAGGGGGGGGTGAACACTGAAGCTTTCTTT.

The chain combines TRBV18 with TRBJ2-5, with TRBD2 matching 11 bases. The V and J ends lost 3 bases and 5 bases, in that order; junction bases with no gene match: 14. This CDR3 has 18 residues. Germline V lookup: CDR1 KGHSH, CDR2 LQKENI. CDR3 sequence reads: CASSPNTLTSGSPETQYF. The DNA for the CDR3 is TGTGCCAGCTCACCCAACACCCTCACTAGCGGGAGCCCGGAGACCCAGTACTTC. The full variable domain, rest sourced from reference TRBV18 and TRBJ2-5, is NAGVMQNPRHLVRRRGQEARLRCSPMKGHSHVYWYRQLPEEGLKFMVYLQKENIIDESGMPKERFSAEFPKEGPSILRIQQVVRGDSAAYFCASSPNTLTSGSPETQYFGPGTRLLVL.

The CDR3 DNA sequence: TGTGCCAGCAGTTACTCGATAGGCAGGACCGGAAACACCATATATTTT. It encodes CASSYSIGRTGNTIYF. The chain employs TRBV6-5 and TRBJ1-3, with D unresolved. V was trimmed by 0 bases and J by 4 bases, leaving 13 bases between them. This CDR3 has 16 residues. From germline, CDR1 is MNHEY and CDR2 SVGAGI.

The chain is built from TRBV4-2 and TRBJ1-2; possible D gene TRBD1, 6 bases. This CDR3 is 15 amino acids long. V lost 0 bases and J 8 bases, leaving 16 bases between the germline ends. Germline assignment: CDR1 LGHNA and CDR2 YNFKEQ. For the CDR3, the DNA is TGTGCCAGCAGCCAAGAAGATCAGGGGCGAGGGGGCTACACCTTC. It codes for CASSQEDQGRGGYTF.

The V and J genes are TRBV6-5 and TRBJ1-2, with TRBD1 matching over 9 bases. This CDR3 spans 14 amino acids. Germline V gene sequence: CDR1 MNHEY, CDR2 SVGAGI. V lost 2 bases and J lost 3; bases outside the gene matches: 1. The chain's CDR3 is CASSYRDRDYGYTF. The CDR3 region has the DNA TGTGCCAGCAGTTACAGGGACAGGGACTATGGCTACACCTTC.

The chain combines TRBV30 with TRBJ2-1, with D tentatively TRBD2 (5 bases). Germline V gives CDR1 GTSNPN, CDR2 SVGIG (reference sequence). Trimming removed 2 bases at V and 9 bases at J, with 11 bases between. CDR3 length: 12 residues. The CDR3 DNA reads as TGTGCCTGGAGTCGTAGCGAGGCTGAGCAGTTCTTC. Its translation is CAWSRSEAEQFF.

The J gene is TRBJ1-5, the V gene TRBV7-8, with D possibly TRBD1 on 6 matching bases. V gave up 0 bases and J gave up 8 bases, with 8 bases separating them. The CDR3 is 13 residues long. Germline values: CDR1 SGHVS, CDR2 FQNEAQ. For the CDR3, the DNA is TGTGCCAGCAGCTTAGCGCACAGGGAGCCCCAGCATTTT. This translates into CASSLAHREPQHF.

V and J are TRBV6-1 and TRBJ2-7; 9 nucleotides agree with TRBD2. V gave up 6 bases and J gave up 1 base; unmatched junction bases: 7. Looked up from germline, CDR1 is MNHNS and CDR2 is SASEGT. CDR3 length equals 15 residues. The CDR3 reads CASRMTSGNSYEQYF. CDR3 in DNA: TGTGCCAGCAGGATGACTAGCGGAAATTCCTACGAGCAGTACTTC.

This clone was seen a single time. The chain links TRBV19 to TRBJ1-4; D remains unclear. CDR1 is LNHDA, CDR2 SQIVND, per germline (reference sequence). This CDR3 has 10 amino acids. V gave up 5 bases and J gave up 8 bases, with 3 bases separating them. CDR3 DNA: TGTGCCAGTAGTCGAGAAAAACTGTTTTTT. Translating gives CASSREKLFF.

The chain links TRBV19 to TRBJ2-1, with D possibly TRBD2 on 5 matching bases. V was cut by 4 bases and J by 7 bases, with 20 bases left in between. This CDR3 is 16 amino acids long. Germline V gives CDR1 LNHDA, CDR2 SQIVND (reference sequence). The CDR3 spells CASSRSGLPGENEQFF. The CDR3 DNA sequence: TGTGCCAGTAGTAGGAGCGGCTTGCCCGGGGAAAATGAGCAGTTCTTC. Full variable domain (rest looked up from reference TRBV19 and TRBJ2-1): DGGITQSPKYLFRKEGQNVTLSCEQNLNHDAMYWYRQDPGQGLRLIYYSQIVNDFQKGDIAEGYSVSREKKESFPLTVTSAQKNPTAFYLCASSRSGLPGENEQFFGPGTRLTVL.

This clone was recorded only once. The chain employs TRBV6-1 and TRBJ1-2; D gene ambiguous. V was trimmed by 4 bases and J by 4 bases, leaving 10 bases between them. The CDR3 spans 13 residues. CDR1 and CDR2 (germline): MNHNS, SASEGT. CDR3 DNA: TGTGCCAGCAGTGCTAATCTTGGCTATGGCTACACCTTC. It encodes CASSANLGYGYTF.

The chain links TRBV2 to TRBJ1-6; a possible D gene is TRBD1 (6 bases). V lost 2 bases and J lost 5, with 10 bases in between. The CDR3 loop spans 15 amino acids. Germline-derived CDR1 and CDR2 are SNHLY and FYNNEI. The DNA of the CDR3 is TGTGCCAGCAGTGAAACAGGGAGGGATAATTCACCCCTCCACTTT. It specifies CASSETGRDNSPLHF. Complete variable domain (other parts from reference TRBV2 and TRBJ1-6): EPEVTQTPSHQVTQMGQEVILRCVPISNHLYFYWYRQILGQKVEFLVSFYNNEISEKSEIFDDQFSVERPDGSNFTLKIRSTKLEDSAMYFCASSETGRDNSPLHFGNGTRLTVT.

This chain links TRBV19 with TRBJ2-3, with 10 bases fitting TRBD2. Germline CDR1 reads LNHDA; CDR2 reads SQIVND (reference sequence). V trimming: 3 bases; J trimming: 2 bases; junction bases outside the gene matches: 8. The CDR3 sequence is 17 residues long. The CDR3 nucleotides are TGTGCCAGTAGTATGCTGACTAGCGGGTACTACACAGATACGCAGTATTTT. This sequence encodes CASSMLTSGYYTDTQYF. The complete variable domain, with remaining parts taken from reference TRBV19 and TRBJ2-3, reads DGGITQSPKYLFRKEGQNVTLSCEQNLNHDAMYWYRQDPGQGLRLIYYSQIVNDFQKGDIAEGYSVSREKKESFPLTVTSAQKNPTAFYLCASSMLTSGYYTDTQYFGPGTRLTVL.

The J gene is TRBJ2-5, the V gene TRBV28; no firm D call. The CDR3 is 14 amino acids. CDR1 is MDHEN and CDR2 is SYDVKM in the germline V gene. Trimming took 6 bases from V and 2 from J, leaving 13 bases between them. The CDR3 protein is CASSRTAVQETQYF. The CDR3 DNA follows: TGTGCCAGCAGCAGGACGGCCGTGCAAGAGACCCAGTACTTC.

The V call is TRBV18, the J call TRBJ2-7; D is unclear. The CDR3 is 11 amino acids. The germline V and J ends were trimmed by 5 bases and 4 bases, with 6 bases remaining between them. Germline V lookup: CDR1 KGHSH, CDR2 LQKENI. As DNA, the CDR3 is TGTGCCAGCTCAAACTCATACGAGCAGTACTTC. Translating it yields CASSNSYEQYF.